Each of the 28 T cell receptor beta chains below was sequenced from the same sample in a study of blood T cell repertoires in COVID-19. Measured with immunoSEQ multiplex PCR; TCRdb has only the in-frame clones, and not every one. The sample consists of some 120,000 clones, less than 95% of them appearing once. The sequenced sample was peripheral blood. Receptor source: a human donor with active COVID-19. The donor label of this sample is uncertain.

The rearrangement joins TRBV5-1 to TRBJ1-1; 10 nucleotides match TRBD1. This CDR3 has 13 residues. V dropped 4 bases and J dropped 6; count of bases not matched to a gene: 3. Germline V gene lookup returns CDR1 SGHRS and CDR2 YFSETQ. The CDR3 reads CASSRQGASEAFF. The DNA for the CDR3 is TGCGCCAGCAGCAGACAGGGGGCGTCTGAAGCTTTCTTT.

This rearrangement joins TRBV15 to TRBJ2-4, with 11 nucleotides matching TRBD2. Germline lookup yields CDR1 LNHNV and CDR2 YYDKDF (reference sequence). J gave up 8 bases and V 4 bases, and 7 bases lay outside the gene matches. The CDR3 sequence is 15 residues long. The CDR3 here is CATSTSGTSGDIQYF. DNA for the CDR3: TGTGCCACCAGCACCTCCGGGACTAGCGGTGACATTCAGTACTTC.

For the CDR3, the DNA is TGTGCCAGCAGCTTAGATCCAGGCTTTAACTCTGGGGCCAACGTCCTGACTTTC. It translates to CASSLDPGFNSGANVLTF. This chain uses TRBV7-2 with TRBJ2-6; D is uncertain. The V end was cut by 1 base, the J end by 0 bases, with 13 bases between. The CDR3 runs to 18 residues. From germline, CDR1 is SGHTA and CDR2 FQGNSA.

The chain uses TRBV5-6 and TRBJ1-1; 7 nucleotides match TRBD1. The junction had 6 bases not matched to a gene; V was cut back by 4 bases and J by 6 bases. Germline CDR1 and CDR2: SGHDT and YYEEEE. This CDR3 has 13 amino acids. As DNA, the CDR3 is TGTGCCAGCAGCATTGGGACAGAAGCTGAAGCTTTCTTT. Encoded protein: CASSIGTEAEAFF.

This clone has only a few counts. The rearrangement links TRBV2 to TRBJ2-2; 7 nucleotides align to TRBD2. The J segment lost 13 bases and the V segment lost 2 bases, leaving 10 bases of the junction unmatched. This CDR3 has 14 residues. CDR1 and CDR2 from the germline V gene are SNHLY and FYNNEI. The CDR3 region is CASSEQTSSPWLFF. CDR3 DNA: TGTGCCAGCAGTGAACAGACTAGCTCACCCTGGCTGTTTTTT.

The chain links TRBV2 to TRBJ1-4, with unresolved D. The germline CDR1 and CDR2 sequences are SNHLY and FYNNEI. This CDR3 contains 15 residues. Trimming took 3 bases from V and 0 from J, leaving 8 bases between them. CDR3 protein: CASSEEATTNEKLFF. DNA for the CDR3: TGTGCCAGCAGTGAGGAGGCAACAACTAATGAAAAACTGTTTTTT.

The V gene is TRBV7-2, the J gene TRBJ2-1, with D perhaps matching TRBD2 (6 bases). The CDR3 is made up of 14 amino acids. V dropped 2 bases and J dropped 6 bases, with 11 bases sitting between them. Germline assignment: CDR1 SGHTA and CDR2 FQGNSA. The CDR3 protein is CASSLMRLGNEQFF. The CDR3 bases are TGTGCCAGCAGCTTAATGAGACTAGGCAATGAGCAGTTCTTC.

The rearrangement links TRBV6-2 or TRBV6-3 to TRBJ1-1, with a tentative D call TRBD1 (5 bases). CDR3 size: 15 residues. V was cut by 2 bases and J by 1 base, with 11 bases left in between. The germline gives CDR1 MNHEY, CDR2 SVGEGT. CDR3 bases: TGTGCCAGCAGTTACAGTGGCAGGGCGAACACTGAAGCTTTCTTT. Protein: CASSYSGRANTEAFF.

J is TRBJ1-1 and V is TRBV7-2; 7 bases line up with TRBD1. CDR1 is SGHTA and CDR2 is FQGNSA in the germline V gene. The CDR3 has 16 amino acids. The V and J ends lost 1 base and 1 base, in that order; junction bases with no gene match: 6. CDR3 nucleotide sequence: TGTGCCAGCAGCTTAGGGACAGGTCGAGGGAACACTGAAGCTTTCTTT. Its protein is CASSLGTGRGNTEAFF.

This chain connects TRBV9 to TRBJ2-2, with a possible D match to TRBD1 (5 bases). Trimming stripped 4 bases from V and 13 bases from J, with 20 bases between. Germline values: CDR1 SGDLS, CDR2 YYNGEE. The length of the CDR3 is 14 residues. The DNA for the CDR3 is TGTGCCAGCAGCCCCAGACTCATCAGCCAGGGGCTGTTTTTT. Protein product: CASSPRLISQGLFF.

This chain links TRBV7-2 with TRBJ2-1, with 8 positions matching TRBD2. The CDR3 loop spans 14 amino acids. V was pared by 1 base and J by 8 bases, with 4 bases of the junction left unmatched. The germline gives CDR1 SGHTA, CDR2 FQGNSA. The DNA for the CDR3 is TGTGCCAGCAGCTTAGATGGGACTAGGCATGAGCAGTTCTTC. Translation: CASSLDGTRHEQFF. Variable domain in full (rest from reference TRBV7-2 and TRBJ2-1): GAGVSQSPSNKVTEKGKDVELRCDPISGHTALYWYRQSLGQGLEFLIYFQGNSAPDKSGLPSDRFSAERTGGSVSTLTIQRTQQEDSAVYLCASSLDGTRHEQFFGPGTRLTVL.

This rearrangement joins TRBV12-3 or TRBV12-4 to TRBJ2-7; D may be TRBD2 (6 bases). Trimming removed 6 bases from V and 4 bases from J, with 7 bases in between. This CDR3 has 11 residues. The CDR3 sequence: CASSREYEQYF. The CDR3 nucleotides read TGTGCCAGCAGCCGGGAGTACGAGCAGTACTTC.

The V gene is TRBV2, the J gene TRBJ2-1, with TRBD1 identical over 9 bases. Germline lookup yields CDR1 SNHLY and CDR2 FYNNEI. Trimming took 5 bases from V and 4 from J; bases not matched to a gene: 6. CDR3 length equals 15 residues. CDR3 region: CASSRQGGRYNEQFF. CDR3 bases: TGTGCCAGCAGTCGACAGGGGGGCCGGTACAATGAGCAGTTCTTC.

In DNA form, the CDR3 reads TGTGCCAGCAGCCAAAAACCCCCGGGTGGAGGGGCTAACTCCTACGAGCAGTACTTC. Residues: CASSQKPPGGGANSYEQYF. The chain uses TRBV4-2 and TRBJ2-7; a weak D match, TRBD2 (6 bases). The germline V gene encodes CDR1 LGHNA and CDR2 YNFKEQ. The ends were cut back, 2 bases at V and 0 bases at J, with 23 bases in the middle. The CDR3 extends over 19 amino acids.

This chain connects TRBV5-5 to TRBJ1-2; D ambiguous. The germline gives CDR1 SGHKS, CDR2 YYEKEE (reference sequence). This CDR3 comprises 16 residues. The V gene lost 0 bases and the J gene lost 2 bases, with 14 bases spanning the gap. In DNA, the CDR3 is TGTGCCAGCAGCTTGGCCGGGGAGCCCCGAAACTATGGCTACACCTTC. This encodes CASSLAGEPRNYGYTF. Full variable domain (rest looked up from reference TRBV5-5 and TRBJ1-2): DAGVTQSPTHLIKTRGQQVTLRCSPISGHKSVSWYQQVLGQGPQFIFQYYEKEERGRGNFPDRFSARQFPNYSSELNVNALLLGDSALYLCASSLAGEPRNYGYTFGSGTRLTVV.

The chain joins TRBV18 to TRBJ1-3; TRBD1 matches at 9 bases. J was trimmed by 3 bases and V by 2 bases; bases with no gene match: 2. Per the germline V gene, CDR1 is KGHSH and CDR2 is LQKENI. The CDR3 totals 15 residues. CDR3 in amino acids: CASSPGTGSGNTIYF. CDR3 in DNA: TGTGCCAGCTCACCAGGGACAGGGAGTGGAAACACCATATATTTT.

The chain couples TRBV18 to TRBJ1-5; D not certain. This CDR3 has 13 residues. Per the germline V gene, CDR1 is KGHSH and CDR2 is LQKENI. Trimming removed 2 bases at V and 4 bases at J, with 6 bases between. Here the CDR3 reads CASSPSGNQPQHF. The CDR3 DNA sequence: TGTGCCAGCTCACCATCAGGTAATCAGCCCCAGCATTTT.

This clone appeared a single time. The CDR3 sequence: CSDGVNTEAFF. For the CDR3, the DNA is TGCAGTGACGGGGTGAACACTGAAGCTTTCTTT. The chain combines TRBV20-1 with TRBJ1-1; no clear D gene. The CDR3 length is 11 residues. Looked up from germline, CDR1 is DFQATT and CDR2 is SNEGSKA (reference sequence). Trimming removed 7 bases at V and 0 bases at J, with 6 bases between.

CDR3: CASSVDLGLEETQYF. The CDR3 DNA reads as TGTGCCAGCAGCGTAGATCTTGGACTCGAAGAGACCCAGTACTTC. This chain uses TRBV9 with TRBJ2-5; tentative D call: TRBD2 (5 bases). There are 15 residues in the CDR3. Germline loops: CDR1 SGDLS, CDR2 YYNGEE. Trimming took 0 bases from V and 3 from J, leaving 12 bases between them.

This chain joins TRBV20-1 and TRBJ2-5, with D uncertain. Germline CDR1 and CDR2: DFQATT and SNEGSKA (reference sequence). The CDR3 consists of 11 residues. Trimming shortened V by 4 bases and J by 5 bases, and 8 bases separated the two germline ends. The CDR3 reads CSANDGETQYF. The CDR3, as DNA: TGCAGTGCTAACGACGGGGAGACCCAGTACTTC.

The chain uses TRBV30 and TRBJ2-7, with D unclear. The CDR3 has 13 residues. Germline CDR1 is GTSNPN and CDR2 is SVGIG (reference sequence). V was cut by 0 bases and J by 2 bases, with 8 bases left in between. CDR3 nucleotides: TGTGCCTGGAGTGTACAGCCCACCTACGAGCAGTACTTC. Translating it yields CAWSVQPTYEQYF.

This chain connects TRBV4-3 to TRBJ2-3; D is unclear. The germline CDR1 and CDR2 sequences are LGHNA and YSLEER. The CDR3 runs to 15 residues. With 0 bases removed from V and 4 bases from J, the gap between germline ends came to 11 bases. The CDR3, as DNA: TGCGCCAGCAGCCAAGACTCGGAGTCGGCAGATACGCAGTATTTT. It yields the protein CASSQDSESADTQYF.

CDR3 DNA: TGTGCCAGCAGCTTTGGACTAGCCCTAAACAATGAGCAGTTCTTC. This encodes CASSFGLALNNEQFF. The chain combines TRBV5-4 with TRBJ2-1; 8 bases map to TRBD2. Germline V CDR1 and CDR2: SGHNT, YYREEE (reference sequence). Trimming removed 2 bases from V and 5 bases from J; junction bases left unmatched: 6. The CDR3 covers 15 residues.

The DNA for the CDR3 is TGCGCCAGCAGGCCCTTGGGCCCAGGGGGCGCGGAGACCCAGTACTTC. Translating it yields CASRPLGPGGAETQYF. The chain carries TRBV5-1 and TRBJ2-5, with 8 positions matching TRBD1. This CDR3 is 16 amino acids long. The germline V gene encodes CDR1 SGHRS and CDR2 YFSETQ. V trimming: 5 bases; J trimming: 5 bases; junction bases outside the gene matches: 14.

The chain employs TRBV28 and TRBJ1-2; D is unresolved. Germline V gene sequence: CDR1 MDHEN, CDR2 SYDVKM. V was pared by 2 bases and J by 3 bases, with 7 bases between. The CDR3 consists of 13 residues. CDR3 in DNA: TGTGCCAGCAGTTTAGGCAGTGACTATGGCTACACCTTC. Its protein is CASSLGSDYGYTF.

The chain couples TRBV5-1 to TRBJ2-7; 9 bases fit TRBD1. With V trimmed by 4 bases and J by 6 bases, 11 bases remained unmatched. The V gene's germline CDR1 is SGHRS and CDR2 YFSETQ. The CDR3 covers 15 residues. The CDR3 spells CASSMEGQGQGEQYF. DNA of the CDR3: TGCGCCAGCAGCATGGAGGGACAGGGACAGGGCGAGCAGTACTTC.

The chain combines TRBV7-9 with TRBJ2-5, with a possible D match to TRBD1 (5 bases). CDR1 and CDR2 from the germline V gene are SEHNR and FQNEAQ (reference sequence). There are 14 residues in the CDR3. V dropped 3 bases and J dropped 5 bases, with 13 bases sitting between them. DNA of the CDR3: TGTGCCAGCAGCTTCACAGGTTTTGTTGAGACCCAGTACTTC. Translation: CASSFTGFVETQYF. Full variable domain (outside the CDR3, taken from reference TRBV7-9 and TRBJ2-5): DTGVSQNPRHKITKRGQNVTFRCDPISEHNRLYWYRQTLGQGPEFLTYFQNEAQLEKSRLLSDRFSAERPKGSFSTLEIQRTEQGDSAMYLCASSFTGFVETQYFGPGTRLLVL.

DNA of the CDR3: TGCGCCAGCAGCCAAGATGCCCAGAATTCACCCCTCCACTTT. Amino acid sequence: CASSQDAQNSPLHF. V gene TRBV4-3 combines with J gene TRBJ1-6; no reliable D call. This CDR3 region has 14 residues. V was shortened by 0 bases and J by 7 bases, with 7 bases between the two germline ends. The germline V gene has CDR1 LGHNA and CDR2 YSLEER.